This TCR beta chain was sequenced in a study of blood T cells in healthy people across ages. Notes on the study in general: Strong correlation was found linking TCR beta diversity to naive T cell percentage.

This clonotype was observed many times. What it binds is not known. CDR1 DFQATT and CDR2 SNEGSKA come from the germline V gene (reference sequence). There are 13 residues in the CDR3. V lost 2 bases and J 5 bases, leaving 11 bases between the germline ends. Using a J-beta primer mix together with a sample-barcoded 5' primer, a second PCR was run for roughly 6 to 12 cycles. Each CDR3 protein is one row after TCRdb ran MiXCR on the 5' RACE reads. The sample holds 630,000 or so distinct CDR3 sequences, 25% to 35% seen once. The rearrangement links TRBV20-1 to TRBJ2-3; the D gene is possibly TRBD1 (6 bases). Sequences were obtained from blood. This sequence was found in a woman of 80 years or more in good health. Written as DNA, the CDR3 is TGCAGTGCTAGAAGGCAGGGGATAGATACGCAGTATTTT. Translation: CSARRQGIDTQYF.